This TCR beta chain was obtained from a study of shared clonotypes between healthy human individuals. The J segment lost 0 bases and the V segment lost 4 bases, leaving 10 bases of the junction unmatched. The germline V gene encodes CDR1 SGHRS and CDR2 YFSETQ. This CDR3 contains 18 residues. Sequencing used immunoSEQ multiplex PCR; TCRdb keeps in-frame clones, though not all of them. This sample has some 1.5 million clones, with 95% to 99% found just once. The TCR originated in a man in his thirties or forties in good health. The sample comprised naive CD4+ T cells sorted from blood. Subset in this sample: CD45RA+ positively selected. The V gene is TRBV5-1, the J gene TRBJ1-4, with 9 nucleotides matching TRBD1. The CDR3 nucleotides read TGCGCCAGCAGCGAAACTCACAGGGGGCGTGCAACTAATGAAAAACTGTTTTTT. Translated, it gives CASSETHRGRATNEKLFF.